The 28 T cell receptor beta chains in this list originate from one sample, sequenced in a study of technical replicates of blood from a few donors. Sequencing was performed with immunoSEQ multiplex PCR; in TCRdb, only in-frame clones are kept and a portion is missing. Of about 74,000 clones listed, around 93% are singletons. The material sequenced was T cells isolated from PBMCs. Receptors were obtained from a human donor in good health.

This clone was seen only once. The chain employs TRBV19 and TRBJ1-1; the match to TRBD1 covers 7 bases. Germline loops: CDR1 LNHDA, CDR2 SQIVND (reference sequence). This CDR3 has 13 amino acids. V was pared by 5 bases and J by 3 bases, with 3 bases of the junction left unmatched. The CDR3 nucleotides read TGTGCCAGTAGTTTAACAGGGGACACTGAAGCTTTCTTT. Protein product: CASSLTGDTEAFF.

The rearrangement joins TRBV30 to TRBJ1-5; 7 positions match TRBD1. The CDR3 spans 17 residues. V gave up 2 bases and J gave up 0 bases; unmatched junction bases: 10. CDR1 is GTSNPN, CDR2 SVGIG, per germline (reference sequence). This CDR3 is CAWSFTGQAYSNQPQHF. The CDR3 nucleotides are TGTGCCTGGAGTTTTACAGGACAGGCATATAGCAATCAGCCCCAGCATTTT.

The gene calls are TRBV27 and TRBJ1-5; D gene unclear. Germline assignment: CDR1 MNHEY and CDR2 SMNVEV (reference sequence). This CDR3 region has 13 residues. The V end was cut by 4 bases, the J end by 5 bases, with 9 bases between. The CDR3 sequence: CASSSGVYQPQHF. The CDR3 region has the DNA TGTGCCAGCAGTTCCGGGGTCTATCAGCCCCAGCATTTT.

The CDR3 protein is CARETGTAPTGELFF. The CDR3 DNA follows: TGTGCCAGAGAAACCGGGACAGCCCCAACCGGGGAGCTGTTTTTT. The chain carries TRBV7-2 and TRBJ2-2; 7 nucleotides match TRBD1. The CDR3 runs to 15 residues. Germline-derived CDR1 and CDR2 are SGHTA and FQGNSA. After removal of 9 bases from V and 5 bases from J, the junction contained 12 bases not matched to a gene.

The CDR3 region is CASSLNGGLAGSQETQYF. In DNA form, the CDR3 reads TGTGCCAGCAGCTTAAATGGGGGACTAGCGGGGAGTCAAGAGACCCAGTACTTC. V usage is TRBV7-6 and J usage is TRBJ2-5; 13 nucleotides agree with TRBD2. This CDR3 comprises 18 residues. Germline lookup yields CDR1 SGHVS and CDR2 FNYEAQ. V lost 2 bases, J lost 2 bases, and 8 bases stayed unmatched.

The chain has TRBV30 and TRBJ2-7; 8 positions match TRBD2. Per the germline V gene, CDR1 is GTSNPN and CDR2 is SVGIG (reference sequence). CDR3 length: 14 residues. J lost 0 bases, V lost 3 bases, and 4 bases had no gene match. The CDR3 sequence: CAWRVAGGSYEQYF. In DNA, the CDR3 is TGTGCCTGGAGGGTCGCGGGAGGCTCCTACGAGCAGTACTTC. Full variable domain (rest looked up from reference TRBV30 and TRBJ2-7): SQTIHQWPATLVQPVGSPLSLECTVEGTSNPNLYWYRQAAGRGLQLLFYSVGIGQISSEVPQNLSASRPQDRQFILSSKKLLLSDSGFYLCAWRVAGGSYEQYFGPGTRLTVT.

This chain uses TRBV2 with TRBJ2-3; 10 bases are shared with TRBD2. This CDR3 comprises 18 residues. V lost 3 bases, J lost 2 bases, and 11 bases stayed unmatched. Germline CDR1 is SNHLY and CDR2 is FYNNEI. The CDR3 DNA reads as TGTGCCAGCAGTGATCTCGGAGTAGCGGGAGGAGACACAGATACGCAGTATTTT. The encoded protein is CASSDLGVAGGDTDTQYF.

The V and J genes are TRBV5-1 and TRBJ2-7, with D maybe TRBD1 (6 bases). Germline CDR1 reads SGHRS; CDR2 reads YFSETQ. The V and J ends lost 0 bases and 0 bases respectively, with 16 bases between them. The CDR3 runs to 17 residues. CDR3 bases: TGCGCCAGCAGCTTGGAGATGAGGACAGCTGCCTCCTACGAGCAGTACTTC. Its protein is CASSLEMRTAASYEQYF. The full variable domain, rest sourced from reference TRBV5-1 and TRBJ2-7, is KAGVTQTPRYLIKTRGQQVTLSCSPISGHRSVSWYQQTPGQGLQFLFEYFSETQRNKGNFPGRFSGRQFSNSRSEMNVSTLELGDSALYLCASSLEMRTAASYEQYFGPGTRLTVT.

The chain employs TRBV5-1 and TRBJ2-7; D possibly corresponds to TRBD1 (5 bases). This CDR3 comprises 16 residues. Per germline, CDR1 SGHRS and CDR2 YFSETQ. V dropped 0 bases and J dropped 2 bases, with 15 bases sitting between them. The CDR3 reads CASSLEYQGGAYEQYF. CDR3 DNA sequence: TGCGCCAGCAGCTTGGAATACCAGGGTGGAGCCTACGAGCAGTACTTC.

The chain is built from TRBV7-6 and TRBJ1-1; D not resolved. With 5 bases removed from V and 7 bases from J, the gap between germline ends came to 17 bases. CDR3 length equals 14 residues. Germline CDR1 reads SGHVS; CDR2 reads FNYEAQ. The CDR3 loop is CASSRPEVGSEAFF. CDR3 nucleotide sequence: TGTGCCAGCAGCCGACCCGAGGTCGGCAGTGAAGCTTTCTTT.

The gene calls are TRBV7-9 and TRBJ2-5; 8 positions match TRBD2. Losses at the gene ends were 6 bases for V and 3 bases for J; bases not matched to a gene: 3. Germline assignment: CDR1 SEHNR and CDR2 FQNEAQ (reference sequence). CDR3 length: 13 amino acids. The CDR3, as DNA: TGTGCCAGCAGGGCAGCGGGGGAAGAGACCCAGTACTTC. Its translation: CASRAAGEETQYF.

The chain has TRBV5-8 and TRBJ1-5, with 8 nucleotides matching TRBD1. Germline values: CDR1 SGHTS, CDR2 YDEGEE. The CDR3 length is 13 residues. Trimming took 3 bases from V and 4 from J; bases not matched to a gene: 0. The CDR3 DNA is TGTGCCAGCAGCTGGACAGGGAATCAGCCCCAGCATTTT. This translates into CASSWTGNQPQHF.

The CDR3 loop is CASSFSGGAGTGELFF. The CDR3 region has the DNA TGTGCCAGCAGCTTCAGCGGGGGGGCCGGGACCGGGGAGCTGTTTTTT. The gene calls are TRBV7-8 and TRBJ2-2; 10 positions agree with TRBD2. The CDR3 sequence is 16 residues long. The germline V gene has CDR1 SGHVS and CDR2 FQNEAQ. J gave up 5 bases and V 3 bases, and 6 bases lay outside the gene matches.

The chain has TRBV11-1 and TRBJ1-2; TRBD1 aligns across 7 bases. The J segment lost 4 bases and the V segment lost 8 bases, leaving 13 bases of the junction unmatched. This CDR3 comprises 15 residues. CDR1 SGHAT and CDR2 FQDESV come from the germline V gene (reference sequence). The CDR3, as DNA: TGTGCCAGCGAGAAGATACAGGGGCCCATCTATGGCTACACCTTC. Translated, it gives CASEKIQGPIYGYTF.

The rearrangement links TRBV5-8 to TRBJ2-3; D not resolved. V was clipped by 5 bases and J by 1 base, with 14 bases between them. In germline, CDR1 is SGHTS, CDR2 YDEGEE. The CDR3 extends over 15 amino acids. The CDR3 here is CASSSQRSGTDTQYF. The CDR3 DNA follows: TGTGCCAGCAGTTCACAACGATCCGGCACAGATACGCAGTATTTT.

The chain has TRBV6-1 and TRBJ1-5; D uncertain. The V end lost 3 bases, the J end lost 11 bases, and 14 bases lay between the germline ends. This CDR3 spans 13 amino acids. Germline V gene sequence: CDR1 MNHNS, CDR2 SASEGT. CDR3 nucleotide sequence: TGTGCCAGCAGTGAGCGGCTGACGCAGACCCAGCATTTT. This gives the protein CASSERLTQTQHF.

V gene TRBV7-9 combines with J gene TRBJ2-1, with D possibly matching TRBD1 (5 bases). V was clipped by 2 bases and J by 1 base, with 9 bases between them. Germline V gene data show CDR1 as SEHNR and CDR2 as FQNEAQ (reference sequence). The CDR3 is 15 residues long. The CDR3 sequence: CASSLKGPSYNEQFF. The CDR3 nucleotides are TGTGCCAGCAGCTTAAAGGGGCCTTCCTACAATGAGCAGTTCTTC.

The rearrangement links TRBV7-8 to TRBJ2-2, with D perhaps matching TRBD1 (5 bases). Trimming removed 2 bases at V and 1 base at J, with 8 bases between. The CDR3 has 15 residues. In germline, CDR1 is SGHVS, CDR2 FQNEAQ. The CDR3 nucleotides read TGTGCCAGCAGCTTAAATACAGGGAACACCGGGGAGCTGTTTTTT. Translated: CASSLNTGNTGELFF.

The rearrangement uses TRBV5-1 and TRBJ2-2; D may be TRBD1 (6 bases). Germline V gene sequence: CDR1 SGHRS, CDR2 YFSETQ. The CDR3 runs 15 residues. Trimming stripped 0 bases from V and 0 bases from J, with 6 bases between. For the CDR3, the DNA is TGCGCCAGCAGCTTGGGGACAGCGAACACCGGGGAGCTGTTTTTT. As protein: CASSLGTANTGELFF.

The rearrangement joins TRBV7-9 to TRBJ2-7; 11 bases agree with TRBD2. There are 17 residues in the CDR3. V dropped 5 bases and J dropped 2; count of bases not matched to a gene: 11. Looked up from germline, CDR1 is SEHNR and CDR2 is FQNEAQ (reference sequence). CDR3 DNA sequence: TGTGCCAGCAGCCACGCCTCCGGGACTAGCGGTGCCTACGAGCAGTACTTC. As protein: CASSHASGTSGAYEQYF.

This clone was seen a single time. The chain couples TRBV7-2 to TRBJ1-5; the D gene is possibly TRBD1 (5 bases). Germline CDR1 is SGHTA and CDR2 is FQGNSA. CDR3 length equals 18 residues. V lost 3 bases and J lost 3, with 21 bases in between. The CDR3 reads CASSFLAGQGAINQPQHF. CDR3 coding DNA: TGTGCCAGCAGCTTTTTAGCCGGGCAGGGCGCTATCAATCAGCCCCAGCATTTT.

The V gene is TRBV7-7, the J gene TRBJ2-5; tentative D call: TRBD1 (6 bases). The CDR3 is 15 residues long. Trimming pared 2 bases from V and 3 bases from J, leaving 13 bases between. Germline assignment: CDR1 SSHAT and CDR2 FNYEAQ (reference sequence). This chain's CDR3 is CASSLLQTGKETQYF. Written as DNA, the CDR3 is TGTGCCAGCAGCTTACTGCAGACAGGAAAAGAGACCCAGTACTTC.

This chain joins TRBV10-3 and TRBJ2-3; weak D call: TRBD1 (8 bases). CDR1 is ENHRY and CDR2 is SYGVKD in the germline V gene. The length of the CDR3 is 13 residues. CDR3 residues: CASGGGSRNTQYF. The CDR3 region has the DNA TGTGCATCAGGGGGCGGGAGCAGGAATACGCAGTATTTT.

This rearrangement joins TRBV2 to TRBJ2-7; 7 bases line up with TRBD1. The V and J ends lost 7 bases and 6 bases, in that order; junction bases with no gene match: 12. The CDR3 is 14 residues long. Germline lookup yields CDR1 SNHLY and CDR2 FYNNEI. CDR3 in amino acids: CASNQGQDHLEQYF. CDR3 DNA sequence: TGTGCCAGCAACCAAGGACAGGACCATCTCGAGCAGTACTTC.

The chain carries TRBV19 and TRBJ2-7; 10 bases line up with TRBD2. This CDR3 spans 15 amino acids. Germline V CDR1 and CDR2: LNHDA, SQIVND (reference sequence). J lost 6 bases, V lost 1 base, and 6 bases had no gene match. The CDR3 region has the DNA TGTGCCAGTAGTATAGGGCTAGCGGGAGTCGGCGAGCAGTACTTC. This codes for CASSIGLAGVGEQYF.

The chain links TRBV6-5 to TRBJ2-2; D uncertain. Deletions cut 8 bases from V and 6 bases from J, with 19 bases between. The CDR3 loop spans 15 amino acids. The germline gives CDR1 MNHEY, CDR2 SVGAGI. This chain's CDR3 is CASWAPPLRAGELFF. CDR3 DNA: TGTGCCAGCTGGGCCCCACCTCTCCGCGCCGGGGAGCTGTTTTTT.

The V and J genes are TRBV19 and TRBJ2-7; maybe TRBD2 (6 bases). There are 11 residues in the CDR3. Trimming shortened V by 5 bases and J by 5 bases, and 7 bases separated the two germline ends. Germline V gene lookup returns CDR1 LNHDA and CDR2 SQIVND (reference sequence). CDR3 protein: CASSWGDEQYF. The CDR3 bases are TGTGCCAGTAGTTGGGGGGACGAGCAGTACTTC.

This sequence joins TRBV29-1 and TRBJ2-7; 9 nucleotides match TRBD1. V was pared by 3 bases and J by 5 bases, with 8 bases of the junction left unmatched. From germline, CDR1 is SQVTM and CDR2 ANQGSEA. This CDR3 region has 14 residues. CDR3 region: CSVDGTGRKNEQYF. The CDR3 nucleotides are TGCAGCGTTGACGGGACAGGGAGAAAGAACGAGCAGTACTTC.